This T cell receptor beta chain is from a study of cytomegalovirus exposure and HLA in healthy donors. Note on this clone: The antigen is unknown.

Overall study results and limits: High specificity and sensitivity for cytomegalovirus status were reported for the classifier. In a later analysis, common viral pathogens appeared linked to several of the most significant clusters. In a later analysis, specific HLA alleles were associated with some 16,000 TCR beta sequences at a 0.05 false discovery rate.

Primers for the PCR totalled 60 Vbeta and 13 Jbeta. Assay used: immunoSEQ multiplex PCR; TCRdb lists only in-frame clones, some missing. Among around 67,000 clones listed, around 82% were seen once. Among the donors, all were healthy bone marrow donors. Germline-derived CDR1 and CDR2 are MNHEY and SMNVEV (reference sequence). Trimming took 4 bases from V and 4 from J, leaving 13 bases between them. The CDR3 is made up of 14 amino acids. The clonotype was recovered from a man younger than 35 in good health and CMV-seropositive. The chain links TRBV27 to TRBJ1-1, with D uncertain. What was sequenced was PBMCs. CDR3 sequence (DNA): TGTGCCAGCAGTTACCGTTCAGAGGGCACTGAAGCTTTCTTT. Translating it yields CASSYRSEGTEAFF.